These 13 T cell receptor beta chains were sequenced from one sample in a study of control samples from healthy donors and cancer patients. The repertoire was sequenced with immunoSEQ multiplex PCR; TCRdb's copy has only in-frame clones and lacks some. This table has about 80,000 clones, around 80% appearing once. The source material was PBMCs. These receptors were taken from a man aged 55 to 70 with head and neck cancer.

The chain recombines TRBV7-9 with TRBJ2-7, with a possible D match to TRBD2 (5 bases). CDR3 length: 12 amino acids. The germline V gene has CDR1 SEHNR and CDR2 FQNEAQ (reference sequence). V lost 5 bases and J lost 6, with 11 bases in between. The CDR3, as DNA: TGTGCCAGCAGCGGACTCTCCCCCGAGCAGTACTTC. This translates into CASSGLSPEQYF.

The chain employs TRBV9 and TRBJ1-3; D is undetermined. The ends were cut back, 4 bases at V and 4 bases at J, with 12 bases in the middle. Germline assignment: CDR1 SGDLS and CDR2 YYNGEE. This CDR3 contains 14 residues. In DNA, the CDR3 is TGTGCCAGCAGCAGTGGGAGTCCGGGAAACACCATATATTTT. Protein: CASSSGSPGNTIYF.

The V call is TRBV27, the J call TRBJ2-2; 8 bases agree with TRBD1. CDR1 is MNHEY, CDR2 SMNVEV, per germline (reference sequence). The V gene end was trimmed by 4 bases and the J gene end by 4 bases; junction bases not matched to a gene: 8. CDR3 length: 16 residues. The CDR3 spells CASSYRTGSSTGELFF. The CDR3 nucleotides read TGTGCCAGCAGTTATCGGACAGGGTCGAGCACCGGGGAGCTGTTTTTT.

This clone was seen only a few times. The V and J genes are TRBV5-1 and TRBJ1-4, with D perhaps matching TRBD1 (5 bases). V lost 5 bases, J lost 0 bases, and 8 bases lay in between. The germline CDR1 and CDR2 sequences are SGHRS and YFSETQ. The CDR3 has 14 amino acids. This CDR3 reads CASRDTATNEKLFF. The CDR3 nucleotides are TGCGCCAGCAGGGACACAGCAACTAATGAAAAACTGTTTTTT.

The chain uses TRBV15 and TRBJ2-3; a possible D gene is TRBD1 (5 bases). The germline gives CDR1 LNHNV, CDR2 YYDKDF (reference sequence). This CDR3 has 17 residues. Trimming left V 3 bases short and J 0 bases short, with 16 bases between. The CDR3 spells CATSSLSQGTSTDTQYF. The CDR3 bases are TGTGCCACCAGCAGCCTTTCCCAGGGCACTAGCACAGATACGCAGTATTTT. Full variable domain (outside the CDR3, taken from reference TRBV15 and TRBJ2-3): DAMVIQNPRYQVTQFGKPVTLSCSQTLNHNVMYWYQQKSSQAPKLLFHYYDKDFNNEADTPDNFQSRRPNTSFCFLDIRSPGLGDTAMYLCATSSLSQGTSTDTQYFGPGTRLTVL.

J is TRBJ2-7 and V is TRBV6-5; D is possibly TRBD2 (5 bases). V gave up 3 bases and J gave up 3 bases, with 15 bases separating them. The V gene's germline CDR1 is MNHEY and CDR2 SVGAGI. The CDR3 loop spans 15 amino acids. The CDR3, as DNA: TGTGCCAGCAGTTATTCCCAGGCGGGCCTCTACGAGCAGTACTTC. Translating gives CASSYSQAGLYEQYF.

The chain has TRBV7-6 and TRBJ2-1, with 11 bases that match TRBD2. Germline CDR1 reads SGHVS; CDR2 reads FNYEAQ. J was trimmed by 2 bases and V by 1 base; bases with no gene match: 4. The CDR3 runs to 17 residues. CDR3 region: CASSLGASGRPYNEQFF. The CDR3, as DNA: TGTGCCAGCAGCTTAGGGGCTAGCGGGAGGCCCTACAATGAGCAGTTCTTC.

This chain uses TRBV5-1 with TRBJ2-1, with 7 bases lining up with TRBD1. CDR1 SGHRS and CDR2 YFSETQ come from the germline V gene. V was clipped by 3 bases and J by 8 bases; unmatched bases: 5. The length of the CDR3 is 13 residues. This CDR3 reads CASSSLTGYEQFF. The CDR3 DNA sequence: TGCGCCAGCAGCTCGTTGACAGGGTATGAGCAGTTCTTC.

This chain joins TRBV19 and TRBJ2-1; D ambiguous. Trimming removed 5 bases at V and 0 bases at J, with 20 bases between. The CDR3 runs to 18 residues. The germline CDR1 and CDR2 sequences are LNHDA and SQIVND (reference sequence). The CDR3 here is CASSVPRWAQSSYNEQFF. The CDR3 coding sequence is TGTGCCAGTAGTGTACCCCGGTGGGCCCAGAGCTCCTACAATGAGCAGTTCTTC.

The chain's CDR3 is CATSSRVRTEAFF. The CDR3 nucleotides read TGTGCCACCTCAAGCCGGGTACGAACTGAAGCTTTCTTT. This chain links TRBV19 with TRBJ1-1; the D is unclear. CDR1 is LNHDA and CDR2 is SQIVND in the germline V gene (reference sequence). Trimming removed 10 bases at V and 5 bases at J, with 17 bases between. There are 13 residues in the CDR3.

J is TRBJ1-4 and V is TRBV12-3 or TRBV12-4; maybe TRBD1 (6 bases). Trimming took 6 bases from V and 8 from J, leaving 13 bases between them. This CDR3 contains 13 residues. CDR3 protein: CASRYDRREKLFF. DNA for the CDR3: TGTGCCAGCAGATATGACAGGCGGGAAAAACTGTTTTTT.

This clone was seen just once. The chain has TRBV2 and TRBJ1-2, with 8 bases identical to TRBD1. Germline V gene data show CDR1 as SNHLY and CDR2 as FYNNEI. The CDR3 loop spans 15 amino acids. V was clipped by 4 bases and J by 4 bases; unmatched bases: 8. CDR3 protein: CASSGGPGGTYGYTF. In DNA, the CDR3 is TGTGCCAGCAGTGGGGGCCCAGGGGGCACCTATGGCTACACCTTC. Full variable domain (outside the CDR3, taken from reference TRBV2 and TRBJ1-2): EPEVTQTPSHQVTQMGQEVILRCVPISNHLYFYWYRQILGQKVEFLVSFYNNEISEKSEIFDDQFSVERPDGSNFTLKIRSTKLEDSAMYFCASSGGPGGTYGYTFGSGTRLTVV.

The chain uses TRBV2 and TRBJ2-3; TRBD1 matches at 7 bases. The germline V gene encodes CDR1 SNHLY and CDR2 FYNNEI. V shed 6 bases, J shed 6 bases, and the junction held 3 bases outside the gene matches. This CDR3 is built from 12 residues. The DNA for the CDR3 is TGTGCCAGCAGGCTACAGGGGGATACGCAGTATTTT. Translation: CASRLQGDTQYF.